This TCR beta chain stems from a study of cytomegalovirus exposure and HLA in healthy donors. The PCR ran on 60 Vbeta and 13 Jbeta primers. Clones were read by immunoSEQ multiplex PCR, and TCRdb kept only the in-frame ones, dropping some. This sample has 65,000 to 75,000 clones; roughly 68% occur once, and the top ten carry over 8.5%. After removal of 6 bases from V and 4 bases from J, the junction contained 4 bases not matched to a gene. This CDR3 is built from 13 residues. CDR1 and CDR2 (germline): SNHLY, FYNNEI. The sequence was collected from a woman aged 55-75 years in good health and CMV-seropositive. Material for sequencing was PBMCs. The V gene is TRBV2, the J gene TRBJ2-5; 8 bases match TRBD2. The CDR3 reads CASRAGGGETQYF. The CDR3 DNA reads as TGTGCCAGCAGGGCGGGAGGAGGAGAGACCCAGTACTTC.